One T cell receptor beta chain is described in this entry. The data originate from a study of blood T cell repertoires in COVID-19. The CDR3 length is 14 residues. V lost 3 bases and J lost 3; bases outside the gene matches: 2. In germline, CDR1 is SNHLY, CDR2 FYNNEI. Repertoires were generated with immunoSEQ multiplex PCR, while TCRdb's copy carries only in-frame clones and drops some. In the table there are roughly 100,000 clones, roughly 86% of which are singletons. Material for sequencing was peripheral blood. The chain recombines TRBV2 with TRBJ1-5, with 7 bases aligning to TRBD1. The receptor's source is a man aged 50 to 59 with active or convalescent COVID-19. For the CDR3, the DNA is TGTGCCAGCAGTGAGGGACAGTTCAATCAGCCCCAGCATTTT. This sequence encodes CASSEGQFNQPQHF.